A single sample is the source of the 24 T cell receptor beta chains below, sequenced in a study of blood T cell repertoires in COVID-19. Method: immunoSEQ multiplex PCR; TCRdb's copy keeps in-frame clones and lacks some. The sample lists roughly 260,000 clones; around four fifths were seen once. The sequenced material came from PBMCs or T cells enriched from blood (not recorded which). These receptors were collected from a woman between 40 and 55 years old who had been exposed to COVID-19.

The chain recombines TRBV15 with TRBJ1-2; tentative D call: TRBD1 (5 bases). V lost 4 bases to trimming and J lost 8 bases, with 14 bases between them. The CDR3 is made up of 13 amino acids. Germline CDR1 LNHNV, CDR2 YYDKDF (reference sequence). The DNA for the CDR3 is TGTGCCACCAGCACGGGGGGTCTGGCAGGCTACACCTTC. The encoded protein is CATSTGGLAGYTF.

The chain joins TRBV7-2 to TRBJ1-3; 9 nucleotides line up with TRBD1. The CDR3 totals 13 residues. J was trimmed by 8 bases and V by 5 bases; bases with no gene match: 4. Germline values: CDR1 SGHTA, CDR2 FQGNSA. The CDR3 sequence: CASSPDRGDTIYF. The CDR3 coding sequence is TGTGCCAGCAGCCCTGACAGGGGGGACACCATATATTTT.

This chain uses TRBV13 with TRBJ1-2; 7 positions agree with TRBD1. V trimming: 1 base; J trimming: 4 bases; junction bases outside the gene matches: 6. From germline, CDR1 is PRHDT and CDR2 FYEKMQ (reference sequence). The CDR3 has 15 residues. The CDR3 DNA reads as TGTGCCAGCAGCTTAGCAGACAGGGCAGGCTATGGCTACACCTTC. This gives the protein CASSLADRAGYGYTF.

The chain carries TRBV6-5 and TRBJ1-1; tentatively, D is TRBD1 (6 bases). V was shortened by 5 bases and J by 1 base, with 11 bases between the two germline ends. The CDR3 is made up of 14 amino acids. The germline gives CDR1 MNHEY, CDR2 SVGAGI. The CDR3 bases are TGTGCCAGCAGTAATCTGACAGGGAACACTGAAGCTTTCTTT. Translation: CASSNLTGNTEAFF.

This clone was counted ten times or more. This chain joins TRBV4-1 and TRBJ1-2; 7 bases are a match to TRBD1. There are 16 residues in the CDR3. Germline V lookup: CDR1 MGHRA, CDR2 YSYEKL. V shed 1 base and J 4 bases; nucleotides not matched to a gene: 9. The CDR3 here is CASSQVRRGHGYGYTF. As DNA, the CDR3 is TGCGCCAGCAGCCAAGTTCGGAGGGGGCACGGCTATGGCTACACCTTC.

This sequence joins TRBV11-2 and TRBJ2-1, with 10 bases fitting TRBD1. The CDR3 contains 14 residues. J was trimmed by 7 bases and V by 5 bases; bases with no gene match: 5. Germline CDR1 is SGHAT and CDR2 is FQNNGV. The CDR3 spells CASSTWDRGNEQFF. CDR3 coding DNA: TGTGCCAGCAGCACCTGGGACAGGGGTAATGAGCAGTTCTTC.

This rearrangement joins TRBV29-1 to TRBJ2-3; D is uncertain. Germline CDR1 reads SQVTM; CDR2 reads ANQGSEA. Trimming cost V 7 bases and J 5 bases, with 10 bases left between them. This CDR3 has 11 residues. CDR3: CSARSLDTQYF. The DNA for the CDR3 is TGCAGCGCCCGCAGTTTAGATACGCAGTATTTT.

The chain recombines TRBV19 with TRBJ1-6; the match to TRBD1 covers 9 bases. V shed 6 bases and J 10 bases; nucleotides not matched to a gene: 10. CDR1 and CDR2 (germline): LNHDA, SQIVND (reference sequence). This CDR3 is 15 amino acids long. Here the CDR3 reads CASRTGGWEKSPLHF. The CDR3 DNA is TGTGCCAGTAGGACAGGGGGTTGGGAGAAGTCACCCCTCCACTTT.

This sequence joins TRBV5-1 and TRBJ2-6, with D perhaps TRBD1 (6 bases). Germline values: CDR1 SGHRS, CDR2 YFSETQ. Trimming shortened V by 5 bases and J by 3 bases, and 18 bases separated the two germline ends. This CDR3 is built from 17 residues. For the CDR3, the DNA is TGCGCCAGCAGTTCCTCTTTACAGGGAAGTGGGGCCAACGTCCTGACTTTC. This gives the protein CASSSSLQGSGANVLTF.

The rearrangement joins TRBV5-6 to TRBJ1-3; TRBD1 aligns across 7 bases. The CDR3 runs 14 residues. Germline CDR1 is SGHDT and CDR2 is YYEEEE. V was pared by 4 bases and J by 1 base, with 2 bases of the junction left unmatched. The chain's CDR3 is CASSRQGSGNTIYF. The DNA for the CDR3 is TGTGCCAGCAGCCGACAGGGTTCTGGAAACACCATATATTTT.

On this clone itself: One end of the junction varies from germline; a read error may be responsible. The V call is TRBV20-1, the J call TRBJ1-1; D gene uncertain. The CDR3 spans 11 residues. CDR1 and CDR2 (germline): DFQATT, SNEGSKA (reference sequence). The CDR3 sequence is CSAIQNAEAFF. CDR3 in DNA: TGCAGTGCTATTCAGAACGCTGAAGCTTTCTTT.

The V gene is TRBV30, the J gene TRBJ2-5, with 7 positions matching TRBD1. The trim removed 3 bases at V and 7 bases at J, leaving 11 bases unmatched. The germline gives CDR1 GTSNPN, CDR2 SVGIG (reference sequence). This CDR3 spans 14 amino acids. The CDR3 reads CAWRPDRAAGTQYF. DNA of the CDR3: TGTGCCTGGAGGCCCGACAGGGCGGCGGGGACCCAGTACTTC. The full variable domain, in which reference TRBV30 and TRBJ2-5 provide the parts outside the CDR3, is SQTIHQWPATLVQPVGSPLSLECTVEGTSNPNLYWYRQAAGRGLQLLFYSVGIGQISSEVPQNLSASRPQDRQFILSSKKLLLSDSGFYLCAWRPDRAAGTQYFGPGTRLLVL.

This clone was detected only once. The CDR3 nucleotides are TGTGCCAGCAGCCCGGGGGAATCCTACAATGAGCAGTTCTTC. Its protein is CASSPGESYNEQFF. V is TRBV7-2 and J is TRBJ2-1, with D perhaps TRBD2 (6 bases). The CDR3 extends over 14 amino acids. Trimming stripped 5 bases from V and 1 base from J, with 9 bases between. Germline V gives CDR1 SGHTA, CDR2 FQGNSA.

This clone has just a few counts. The V and J genes are TRBV30 and TRBJ2-1; 9 bases map to TRBD1. The CDR3 is 14 residues long. J lost 2 bases, V lost 4 bases, and 3 bases had no gene match. Germline V gene lookup returns CDR1 GTSNPN and CDR2 SVGIG (reference sequence). In DNA form, the CDR3 reads TGTGCCTGGACCGGGACAGGGCCCTACAATGAGCAGTTCTTC. This sequence encodes CAWTGTGPYNEQFF.

The rearrangement joins TRBV5-6 to TRBJ1-1; tentative D call: TRBD1 (5 bases). Between the trimmed V and J ends, which lost 4 bases and 4 bases, there was a span of 14 bases. The CDR3 covers 14 residues. CDR1 is SGHDT and CDR2 is YYEEEE in the germline V gene. The CDR3 loop is CASSADQGRTEAFF. Written as DNA, the CDR3 is TGTGCCAGCAGCGCAGATCAGGGTCGCACTGAAGCTTTCTTT.

The rearrangement links TRBV5-5 to TRBJ1-1; no definite D call. Germline values: CDR1 SGHKS, CDR2 YYEKEE (reference sequence). The CDR3 extends over 14 amino acids. V lost 4 bases to trimming and J lost 0 bases, with 10 bases between them. CDR3 residues: CASSVGRMNTEAFF. Written as DNA, the CDR3 is TGTGCCAGCAGCGTGGGGAGGATGAACACTGAAGCTTTCTTT.

The CDR3 here is CASSPRDRPSQPQHF. In DNA form, the CDR3 reads TGTGCCAGCAGTCCCCGGGACAGGCCTTCTCAGCCCCAGCATTTT. This chain links TRBV28 with TRBJ1-5; the match to TRBD1 covers 8 bases. From germline, CDR1 is MDHEN and CDR2 SYDVKM. The V segment lost 5 bases and the J segment 6 bases; nucleotides outside the gene matches: 9. There are 15 residues in the CDR3.

The chain has TRBV29-1 and TRBJ2-5; maybe TRBD1 (5 bases). CDR3 length: 13 residues. Germline values: CDR1 SQVTM, CDR2 ANQGSEA. V lost 5 bases and J lost 6, with 16 bases in between. The CDR3 nucleotides read TGCAGCGTTCTGTTGGCAGGGCCACAGACCCAGTACTTC. Translated, it gives CSVLLAGPQTQYF.

V and J are TRBV5-1 and TRBJ2-2; 8 positions match TRBD2. Losses at the gene ends were 0 bases for V and 4 bases for J; bases not matched to a gene: 5. Germline assignment: CDR1 SGHRS and CDR2 YFSETQ. The CDR3 covers 16 residues. CDR3 region: CASSLAGGPGTGELFF. CDR3 coding DNA: TGCGCCAGCAGCTTGGCGGGGGGGCCCGGCACCGGGGAGCTGTTTTTT.

The chain uses TRBV19 and TRBJ2-5, with D hard to call. The CDR3 spans 13 residues. The germline V gene encodes CDR1 LNHDA and CDR2 SQIVND (reference sequence). The ends were cut back, 0 bases at V and 10 bases at J, with 12 bases in the middle. The CDR3 DNA reads TGTGCCAGTAGTATAGAGGGCGCGACCGACCAGTACTTC. Protein product: CASSIEGATDQYF.

The chain uses TRBV5-5 and TRBJ1-2; 7 bases match TRBD1. Germline loops: CDR1 SGHKS, CDR2 YYEKEE (reference sequence). This CDR3 is 15 amino acids long. With V trimmed by 2 bases and J by 5 bases, 9 bases remained unmatched. Here the CDR3 reads CASSFGYPGGYGYTF. CDR3 nucleotide sequence: TGTGCCAGCAGCTTTGGATACCCAGGGGGGTATGGCTACACCTTC.

V is TRBV5-1 and J is TRBJ2-1, with 7 positions matching TRBD1. The CDR3 runs 18 residues. Looked up from germline, CDR1 is SGHRS and CDR2 is YFSETQ. Losses at the gene ends were 3 bases for V and 0 bases for J; bases not matched to a gene: 12. This CDR3 is CASSSRRWDSSSYNEQFF. The DNA for the CDR3 is TGCGCCAGCAGCTCCCGGAGGTGGGACAGTAGCTCCTACAATGAGCAGTTCTTC. Supplemented by reference TRBV5-1 and TRBJ2-1, the full variable domain reads KAGVTQTPRYLIKTRGQQVTLSCSPISGHRSVSWYQQTPGQGLQFLFEYFSETQRNKGNFPGRFSGRQFSNSRSEMNVSTLELGDSALYLCASSSRRWDSSSYNEQFFGPGTRLTVL.

V is TRBV6-5 and J is TRBJ1-5; D may be TRBD1 (6 bases). Trimming cost V 4 bases and J 6 bases, with 13 bases left between them. The CDR3 is 14 amino acids. The V gene's germline CDR1 is MNHEY and CDR2 SVGAGI. This CDR3 reads CASSCRGLPQPQHF. The CDR3 region has the DNA TGTGCCAGCAGTTGCAGGGGTCTCCCTCAGCCCCAGCATTTT.

The rearrangement links TRBV4-2 to TRBJ2-7; a weak D match, TRBD2 (6 bases). The CDR3 spans 16 residues. Germline V CDR1 and CDR2: LGHNA, YNFKEQ. Trimming left V 1 base short and J 0 bases short, with 13 bases between. The CDR3 spells CASSQVGGPHSYEQYF. The DNA of the CDR3 is TGTGCCAGCAGCCAAGTCGGGGGTCCCCACTCCTACGAGCAGTACTTC.